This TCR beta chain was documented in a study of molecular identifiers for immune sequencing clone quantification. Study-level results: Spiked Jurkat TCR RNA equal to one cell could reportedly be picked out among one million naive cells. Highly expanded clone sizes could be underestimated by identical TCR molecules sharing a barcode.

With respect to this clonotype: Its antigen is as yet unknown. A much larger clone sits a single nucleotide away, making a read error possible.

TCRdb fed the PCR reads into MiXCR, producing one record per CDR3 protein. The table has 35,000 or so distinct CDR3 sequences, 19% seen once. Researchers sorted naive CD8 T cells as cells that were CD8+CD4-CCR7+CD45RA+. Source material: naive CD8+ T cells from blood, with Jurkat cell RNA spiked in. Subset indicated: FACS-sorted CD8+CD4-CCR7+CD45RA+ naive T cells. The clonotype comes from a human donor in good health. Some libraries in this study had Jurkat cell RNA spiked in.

The CDR3 region is CASSQDIGGNQPRHF. CDR3 sequence (DNA): TGTGCCAGCAGCCAAGATATCGGGGGCAATCAGCCCCGGCATTTT. This rearrangement joins TRBV3-1 to TRBJ1-5; D might be TRBD1 (6 bases). Germline assignment: CDR1 LGHDT and CDR2 YNNKEL (reference sequence). This CDR3 contains 15 residues.